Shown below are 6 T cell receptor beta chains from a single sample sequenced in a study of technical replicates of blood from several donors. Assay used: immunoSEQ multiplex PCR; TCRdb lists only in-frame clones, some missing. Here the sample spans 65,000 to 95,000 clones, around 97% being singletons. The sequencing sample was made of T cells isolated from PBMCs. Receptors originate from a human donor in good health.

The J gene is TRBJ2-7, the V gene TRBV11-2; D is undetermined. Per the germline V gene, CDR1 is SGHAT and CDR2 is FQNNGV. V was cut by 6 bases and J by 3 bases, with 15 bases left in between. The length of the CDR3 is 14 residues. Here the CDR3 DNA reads TGTGCCAGCAGAACCTCCGGGTTCCTCTACGAGCAGTACTTC. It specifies CASRTSGFLYEQYF.

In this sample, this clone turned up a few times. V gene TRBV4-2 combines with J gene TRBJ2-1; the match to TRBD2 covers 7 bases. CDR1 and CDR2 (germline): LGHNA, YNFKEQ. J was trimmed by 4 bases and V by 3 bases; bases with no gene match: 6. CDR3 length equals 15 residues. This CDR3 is CASSQQRDFYNEQFF. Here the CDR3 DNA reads TGTGCCAGCAGCCAGCAGCGGGACTTTTACAATGAGCAGTTCTTC.

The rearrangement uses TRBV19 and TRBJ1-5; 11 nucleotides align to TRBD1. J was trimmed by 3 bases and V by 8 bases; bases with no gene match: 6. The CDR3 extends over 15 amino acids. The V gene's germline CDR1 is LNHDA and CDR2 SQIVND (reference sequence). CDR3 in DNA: TGTGCCAGTGGGAGGACAGGGGGCTACAATCAGCCCCAGCATTTT. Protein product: CASGRTGGYNQPQHF. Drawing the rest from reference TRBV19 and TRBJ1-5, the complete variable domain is DGGITQSPKYLFRKEGQNVTLSCEQNLNHDAMYWYRQDPGQGLRLIYYSQIVNDFQKGDIAEGYSVSREKKESFPLTVTSAQKNPTAFYLCASGRTGGYNQPQHFGDGTRLSIL.

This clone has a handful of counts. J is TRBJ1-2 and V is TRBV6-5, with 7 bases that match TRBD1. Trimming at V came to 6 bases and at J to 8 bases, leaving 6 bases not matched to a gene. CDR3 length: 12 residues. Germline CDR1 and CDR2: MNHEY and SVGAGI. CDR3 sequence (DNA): TGTGCCAGCAGGAGAAGGACAGGCGGCTACACCTTC. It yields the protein CASRRRTGGYTF.

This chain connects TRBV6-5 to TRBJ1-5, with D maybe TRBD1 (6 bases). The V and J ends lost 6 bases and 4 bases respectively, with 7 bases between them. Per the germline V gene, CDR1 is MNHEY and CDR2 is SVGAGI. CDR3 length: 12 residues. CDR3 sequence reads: CASRGANQPQHF. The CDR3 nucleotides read TGTGCCAGCAGGGGGGCAAATCAGCCCCAGCATTTT.

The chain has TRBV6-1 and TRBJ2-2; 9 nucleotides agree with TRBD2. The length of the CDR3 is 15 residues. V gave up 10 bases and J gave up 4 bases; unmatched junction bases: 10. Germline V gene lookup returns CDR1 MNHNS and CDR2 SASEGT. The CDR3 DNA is TGTGCCATCTTTAAGCGGGGGGTGGGCACCGGGGAGCTGTTTTTT. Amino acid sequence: CAIFKRGVGTGELFF.